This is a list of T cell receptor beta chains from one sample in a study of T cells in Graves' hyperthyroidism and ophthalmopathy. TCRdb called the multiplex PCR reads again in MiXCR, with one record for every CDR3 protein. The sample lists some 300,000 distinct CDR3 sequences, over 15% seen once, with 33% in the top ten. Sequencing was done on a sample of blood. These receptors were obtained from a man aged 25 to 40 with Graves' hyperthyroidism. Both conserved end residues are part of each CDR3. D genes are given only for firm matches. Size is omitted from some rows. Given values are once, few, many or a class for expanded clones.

cdr3_nt: TGTGCCAGCAGAACAGGGGGCGAGCAGTACTTC
cdr3_aa: CASRTGGEQYF
d_call: TRBD1
v_call: TRBV28
j_call: TRBJ2-7
cdr3_length: 11
clone_size: many

cdr3_nt: TGTGCCAGTAGTCCATCCGGGGGGACAACGGACTTC
cdr3_aa: CASSPSGGTTDF
d_call: NA
v_call: TRBV19
j_call: TRBJ2-5
cdr3_length: 12
clone_size: NA

cdr3_nt: TGTGCCAGCAGCGTAGGCGGGGGCTTATCTGGAAACACCATATATTTT
cdr3_aa: CASSVGGGLSGNTIYF
d_call: NA
v_call: TRBV9
j_call: TRBJ1-3
cdr3_length: 16
clone_size: NA

cdr3_nt: TGTGCCAGCAGTTACATTGGGGGAGAGACCCAGTACTTC
cdr3_aa: CASSYIGGETQYF
d_call: NA
v_call: TRBV6-5
j_call: TRBJ2-5
cdr3_length: 13
clone_size: many

cdr3_nt: TGTGCCAGCAAAACACCGAGGGTTGACAATGAGCAGTTCTTC
cdr3_aa: CASKTPRVDNEQFF
d_call: NA
v_call: TRBV6-2/TRBV6-3
j_call: TRBJ2-1
cdr3_length: 14
clone_size: many

cdr3_nt: TGTGCCAGCAGACCGGGACAGGCCAGGTCCGGCACCATATATTTT
cdr3_aa: CASRPGQARSGTIYF
d_call: TRBD1
v_call: TRBV12-3/TRBV12-4
j_call: TRBJ1-3
cdr3_length: 15
clone_size: large

cdr3_nt: TGCGCCAGCAGCCTAGATCAGCCCACTGAAGCTTTCTTT
cdr3_aa: CASSLDQPTEAFF
d_call: NA
v_call: TRBV4-1
j_call: TRBJ1-1
cdr3_length: 13
clone_size: NA

cdr3_nt: TGTGCCAGCAGTTCGTGGGGTCTAGGTTCACCCCTCCACTTT
cdr3_aa: CASSSWGLGSPLHF
d_call: NA
v_call: TRBV12-3/TRBV12-4
j_call: TRBJ1-6
cdr3_length: 14
clone_size: NA

cdr3_nt: TGTGCCAGCAGCTTGGATCAGGGACCCCAGCATTTT
cdr3_aa: CASSLDQGPQHF
d_call: NA
v_call: TRBV5-4
j_call: TRBJ1-5
cdr3_length: 12
clone_size: NA

cdr3_nt: TGTGCCAGCAGTTACAAACCCCTGACTAGACAAAACTCCGGGGAGCTGTTTTTT
cdr3_aa: CASSYKPLTRQNSGELFF
d_call: NA
v_call: TRBV11-2
j_call: TRBJ2-2
cdr3_length: 18
clone_size: many

cdr3_nt: TGCAGCGCCGCCGGGACTGAGAACACTGAAGCTTTCTTT
cdr3_aa: CSAAGTENTEAFF
d_call: NA
v_call: TRBV29-1
j_call: TRBJ1-1
cdr3_length: 13
clone_size: few

cdr3_nt: TGTGCCAGCAGCCGAGGACTAGCGGGAGTGAGAGAGACCCAGTACTTC
cdr3_aa: CASSRGLAGVRETQYF
d_call: TRBD2
v_call: TRBV6-1
j_call: TRBJ2-5
cdr3_length: 16
clone_size: many

cdr3_nt: TGTGCCATCAGTGGGGGGGGCAGGGGCGGCTACACCTTC
cdr3_aa: CAISGGGRGGYTF
d_call: NA
v_call: TRBV10-3
j_call: TRBJ1-2
cdr3_length: 13
clone_size: NA

cdr3_nt: TGTGCCAGCACCCCGGGACAGGGGTATTCACCCCTCCACTTT
cdr3_aa: CASTPGQGYSPLHF
d_call: TRBD1
v_call: TRBV6-1
j_call: TRBJ1-6
cdr3_length: 14
clone_size: NA